The clone carrying this T cell receptor (beta chain) has at least ten counts. Its antigen is undetermined. This sample stems from a study of T cells in Graves' hyperthyroidism and ophthalmopathy. Germline-derived CDR1 and CDR2 are SNHLY and FYNNEI. The CDR3 covers 17 residues. V was trimmed by 4 bases and J by 0 bases, leaving 15 bases between them. A Clinical Activity Score of at least 3, a NOSPECS grade of at least 4 and a duration under 3 months were recorded in the ophthalmopathy patients. Patients having uncontrolled infection, another autoimmune disease, pregnancy or lactation were not included. PBMCs were obtained from over 8.5 ml fresh peripheral blood. From RNA transcripts, TCR beta CDR3 regions were amplified. The HTBI primer set served for first-round RT-PCR of the TCR CDR3. TCRdb re-called the multiplex PCR reads with MiXCR, one entry per CDR3 protein. The table records fewer than 650,000 distinct CDR3 sequences, about 15% of them present only once.

The study, taken as a whole, reports: Ophthalmopathy prediction by the model preceded onset by a median about 6 months.

The V and J genes are TRBV2 and TRBJ2-2; D is ambiguous. Specimen: blood. This receptor was identified in a woman aged 40-49 years with Graves' ophthalmopathy. Written as DNA, the CDR3 is TGTGCCAGCAGTGCCCCGATACTAAACGCGAACACCGGGGAGCTGTTTTTT. This gives the protein CASSAPILNANTGELFF.